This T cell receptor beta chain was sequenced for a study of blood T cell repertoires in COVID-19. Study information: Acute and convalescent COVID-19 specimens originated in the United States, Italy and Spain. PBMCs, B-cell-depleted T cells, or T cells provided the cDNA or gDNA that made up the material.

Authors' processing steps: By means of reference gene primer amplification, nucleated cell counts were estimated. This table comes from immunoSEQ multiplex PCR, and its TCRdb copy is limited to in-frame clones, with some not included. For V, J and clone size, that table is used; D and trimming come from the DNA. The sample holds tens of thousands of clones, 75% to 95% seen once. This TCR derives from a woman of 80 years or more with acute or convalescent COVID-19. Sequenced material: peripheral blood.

CDR3 in DNA: TGTGCCAGCAGGGGAGATGGGGATACGCAGTATTTT. Translation gives CASRGDGDTQYF. The V gene is TRBV7-9, the J gene TRBJ2-3; TRBD2 is a possible D gene (5 bases). Trimming removed 6 bases at V and 6 bases at J, with 10 bases between. The CDR3 is 12 residues long. Germline V gene lookup returns CDR1 SEHNR and CDR2 FQNEAQ (reference sequence).